The T cell receptor (beta chain) described here comes from a study of T cell changes during pregnancy in multiple sclerosis. Some clones are missing from TCRdb's copy, which holds only in-frame ones; the method was immunoSEQ multiplex PCR. This table holds around 56,000 clones, roughly 90% found once. V lost 5 bases to trimming and J lost 4 bases; unmatched junction nucleotides: 6. CDR3 size: 16 residues. Germline values: CDR1 SNHLY, CDR2 FYNNEI. The clonotype originates from a female donor with multiple sclerosis, enrolled in a pregnancy study. The chain is built from TRBV2 and TRBJ2-3; TRBD2 matches at 13 bases. This sample comprised peripheral blood, obtained after pregnancy. The CDR3 DNA sequence: TGTGCCAGCAGTCCCAGGACTAGCGGGGGATCAGATACGCAGTATTTT. Protein: CASSPRTSGGSDTQYF.